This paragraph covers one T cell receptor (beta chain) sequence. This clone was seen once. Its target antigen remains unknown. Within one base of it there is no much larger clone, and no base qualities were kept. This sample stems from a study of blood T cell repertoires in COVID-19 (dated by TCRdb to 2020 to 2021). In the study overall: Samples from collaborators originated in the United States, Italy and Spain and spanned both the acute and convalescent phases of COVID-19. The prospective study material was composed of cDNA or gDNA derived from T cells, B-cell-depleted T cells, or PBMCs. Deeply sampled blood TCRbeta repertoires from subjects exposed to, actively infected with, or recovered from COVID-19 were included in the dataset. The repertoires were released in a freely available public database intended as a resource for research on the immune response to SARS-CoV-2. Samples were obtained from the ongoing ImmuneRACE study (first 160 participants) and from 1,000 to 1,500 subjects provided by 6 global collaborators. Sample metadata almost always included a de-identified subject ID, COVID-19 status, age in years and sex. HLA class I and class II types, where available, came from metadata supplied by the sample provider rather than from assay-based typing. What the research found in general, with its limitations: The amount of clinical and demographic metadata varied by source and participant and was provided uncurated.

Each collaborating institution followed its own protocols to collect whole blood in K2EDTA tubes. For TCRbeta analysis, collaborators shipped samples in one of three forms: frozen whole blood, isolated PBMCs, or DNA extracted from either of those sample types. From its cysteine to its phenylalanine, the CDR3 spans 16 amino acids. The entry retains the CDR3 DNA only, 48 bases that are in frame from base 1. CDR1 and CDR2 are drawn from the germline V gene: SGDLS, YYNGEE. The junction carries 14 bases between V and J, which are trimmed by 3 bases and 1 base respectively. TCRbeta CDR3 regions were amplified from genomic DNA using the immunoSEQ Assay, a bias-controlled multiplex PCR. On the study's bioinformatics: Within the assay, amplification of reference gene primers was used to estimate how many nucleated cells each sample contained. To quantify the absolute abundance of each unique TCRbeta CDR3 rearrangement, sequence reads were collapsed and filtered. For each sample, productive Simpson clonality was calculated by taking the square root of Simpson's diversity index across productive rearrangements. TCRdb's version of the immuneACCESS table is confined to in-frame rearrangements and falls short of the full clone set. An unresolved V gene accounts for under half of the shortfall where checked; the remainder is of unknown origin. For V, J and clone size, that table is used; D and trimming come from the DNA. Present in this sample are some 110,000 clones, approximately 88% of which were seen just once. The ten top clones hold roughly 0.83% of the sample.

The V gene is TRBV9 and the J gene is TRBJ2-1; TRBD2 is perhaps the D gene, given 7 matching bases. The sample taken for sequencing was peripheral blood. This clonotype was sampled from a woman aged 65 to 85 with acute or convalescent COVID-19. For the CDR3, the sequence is CASSALGGGSYNEQFF. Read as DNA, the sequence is TGTGCCAGCAGCGCCCTAGGGGGAGGGTCCTACAATGAGCAGTTCTTC.